The 10 T cell receptor beta chains reported below all come from one sample, sequenced in a study of tumor-infiltrating lymphocytes in primary liver carcinoma. A primer matching the constant region was used to make TCR beta cDNA from approximately 0.45 ug of total RNA. Amplification in three nested multiplex PCR rounds with slightly modified ARM-PCR gave rise to TCR beta libraries. Researchers ran the first two PCR rounds for roughly 11 cycles each with TRBV1-TRBV30 forward primers and a C-beta reverse primer. TCRdb passed the multiplex PCR reads through MiXCR, listing each CDR3 protein once. The sample contains about 330,000 distinct CDR3 sequences, 65% of which appear only once. The researchers obtained blood RNA from unsorted whole blood and also extracted germline DNA. Sequenced input: peripheral blood. Receptor source: a man between 35 and 55 years old with primary liver carcinoma and hepatitis B virus infection.

This clonotype has a handful of counts. Possible read error: a much larger clone is one base away. The rearrangement uses TRBV6-6 and TRBJ1-2; 9 bases agree with TRBD1. After removal of 11 bases from V and 8 bases from J, the junction contained 12 bases not matched to a gene. The CDR3 has 13 amino acids. The germline V gene has CDR1 MNHNY and CDR2 SVGAGI (reference sequence). The CDR3 loop is CAGTHRTGVGYTF. For the CDR3, the DNA is TGTGCCGGCACCCACCGGACAGGGGTGGGCTACACCTTC.

This chain joins TRBV11-2 and TRBJ2-1; D is possibly TRBD2 (5 bases). V was shortened by 7 bases and J by 2 bases, with 18 bases between the two germline ends. Germline loops: CDR1 SGHAT, CDR2 FQNNGV. CDR3 length: 16 residues. The CDR3 here is CASNPRLWGAYNEQFF. In DNA, the CDR3 is TGTGCCAGCAACCCTCGCCTGTGGGGAGCCTACAATGAGCAGTTCTTC.

The sample holds a few counts of this clonotype. The J gene is TRBJ2-1, the V gene TRBV12-3 or TRBV12-4; a weak D match, TRBD2 (6 bases). CDR3 size: 14 residues. V was shortened by 3 bases and J by 6 bases, with 12 bases between the two germline ends. CDR3: CASSLTLASNEQFF. CDR3 DNA sequence: TGTGCCAGCAGTTTGACACTAGCAAGCAATGAGCAGTTCTTC.

This clonotype counts as medium-sized (0.01 to 0.1%). The rearrangement joins TRBV11-2 to TRBJ1-2, with TRBD1 matching over 9 bases. This CDR3 contains 15 residues. The junction had 10 bases not matched to a gene; V was cut back by 4 bases and J by 7 bases. Per the germline V gene, CDR1 is SGHAT and CDR2 is FQNNGV. CDR3 coding DNA: TGTGCCAGCAGCTATACAGGGGGCTCCTCCCCTGGCTACACCTTC. It translates to CASSYTGGSSPGYTF.

As to this clonotype: One junction end disagrees with the germline gene, perhaps due to a read error. CDR3 loop: CASSASPGSYNKQFF. The CDR3 DNA is TGTGCCAGCAGCGCCTCGCCAGGCTCCTACAATAAGCAGTTCTTC. The rearrangement links TRBV7-8 to TRBJ2-1, with no clear D. The CDR3 is 15 amino acids. Germline CDR1 SGHVS, CDR2 FQNEAQ. The entire variable domain, with the rest obtained from reference TRBV7-8 and TRBJ2-1, is as follows: GAGVSQSPRYKVAKRGQDVALRCDPISGHVSLFWYQQALGQGPEFLTYFQNEAQLDKSGLPSDRFFAERPEGSVSTLKIQRTQQEDSAVYLCASSASPGSYNKQFFGPGTRLTVL.

V and J are TRBV29-1 and TRBJ2-6, with 9 bases matching TRBD1. Trimming removed 7 bases from V and 0 bases from J; junction bases left unmatched: 4. Germline V gene data show CDR1 as SQVTM and CDR2 as ANQGSEA. The CDR3 is made up of 15 amino acids. CDR3 DNA sequence: TGCAGCGCCGGGACAGGGCGCTCTGGGGCCAACGTCCTGACTTTC. It yields the protein CSAGTGRSGANVLTF.

The chain is built from TRBV5-6 and TRBJ1-2; TRBD1 matches at 7 bases. The CDR3 loop spans 14 amino acids. V shed 5 bases, J shed 4 bases, and the junction held 8 bases outside the gene matches. Germline V CDR1 and CDR2: SGHDT, YYEEEE. CDR3 DNA: TGTGCCAGCAGGAGGGACAGTCTAAGCTATGGCTACACCTTC. Its protein product is CASRRDSLSYGYTF.

This sequence joins TRBV14 and TRBJ2-3; D tentatively reads TRBD1 or TRBD2 (5 bases each). Germline V gives CDR1 SGHDN, CDR2 FVKESK. The CDR3 length is 14 residues. Trimming pared 8 bases from V and 4 bases from J, leaving 16 bases between. This chain's CDR3 is CASQPVRGPDTQYF. The CDR3 DNA is TGTGCCAGCCAGCCCGTGAGGGGCCCAGATACGCAGTATTTT.

This clonotype was counted between two and nine times. This chain uses TRBV4-2 with TRBJ2-3; 14 bases fit TRBD2. There are 18 residues in the CDR3. With V trimmed by 5 bases and J by 1 base, 8 bases remained unmatched. Germline CDR1 and CDR2: LGHNA and YNFKEQ. This CDR3 is CASSYRPGLAGGTDTQYF. CDR3 coding DNA: TGTGCCAGCAGCTACCGCCCGGGACTAGCGGGGGGCACAGATACGCAGTATTTT.

This clonotype was detected ten times or more. The chain is built from TRBV12-3 or TRBV12-4 and TRBJ2-5; maybe TRBD1 (6 bases). V lost 6 bases and J 3 bases, leaving 14 bases between the germline ends. This CDR3 has 14 residues. The CDR3 protein is CASRPGQRKETQYF. CDR3 DNA sequence: TGTGCCAGCAGACCCGGACAGCGTAAAGAGACCCAGTACTTC.